This T cell receptor beta chain is from a study of pediatric ulcerative colitis. This clone was counted only a few times. Libraries were prepared by immunoSEQ multiplex PCR; TCRdb keeps only in-frame clonotypes and omits some of them. The repertoire holds tens of thousands of clones, with around 73% as singletons. The ends were cut back, 5 bases at V and 8 bases at J, with 10 bases in the middle. The CDR3 contains 11 residues. Germline V lookup: CDR1 DFQATT, CDR2 SNEGSKA (reference sequence). The rectum was sampled with one to two pinch biopsies at colonoscopy. The TCR was taken from a boy between 10 and 17 years old with moderate ulcerative colitis. J is TRBJ1-5 and V is TRBV20-1; D uncertain. Sample: gut tissue. For the CDR3, the DNA is TGCAGTGCTCCGTTTGGGGAGCCCCAGCATTTT. Protein: CSAPFGEPQHF.